Sequencing of this T cell receptor (beta chain) was carried out in a study of CD8 T cells in Susac syndrome. Reverse transcription of roughly 0.45 to 1 ug RNA used random hexamers. Amplification of TCR beta CDR3 by immunoSEQ multiplex PCR spanned 54 Vbeta and 13 Jbeta. TCRdb reanalysed the immunoSEQ multiplex PCR reads using MiXCR and keeps one entry per CDR3 protein. The table includes over 300,000 distinct CDR3 sequences, about 90% detected once. Per germline, CDR1 MGHDK and CDR2 SYGVNS. The CDR3 is 17 amino acids. V lost 4 bases to trimming and J lost 3 bases, with 16 bases between them. It was treatment-naive patients with stable or active relapsing-remitting disease who made up the multiple sclerosis controls.

The chain links TRBV25-1 to TRBJ2-6; perhaps TRBD1 as D (6 bases). Sequences were obtained from CD4+ T cells from PBMCs. The receptor comes from a human donor with multiple sclerosis. The CDR3 nucleotides read TGTGCCAGCAGTGTTCAAATGACAGGTAGTGGGGCCAACGTCCTGACTTTC. It codes for CASSVQMTGSGANVLTF.